In its sample, the clone carrying this T cell receptor beta chain was seen many times. Antigen unknown. The CDR3 is 14 amino acids. The junction had 10 bases not matched to a gene; V was cut back by 5 bases and J by 6 bases. Germline loops: CDR1 SGHNT, CDR2 YENEEA. This record comes from a study of metastatic and nonmetastatic thyroid tumors. Overall study: Samples came from malignant and benign thyroid patients, and repertoires were compared across blood and tumor or nodule tissue. Broader study findings: According to reports, the diversity of TCR beta was significantly higher in malignant thyroid tumors than in benign nodules, and this held in both blood and tumor samples.

Patients had received no treatment of any kind before thyroid surgery. Study processing details: The study built a papillary thyroid cancer distant-metastasis classifier from CDR3 differences across clinicopathological groups. With MiXCR, TCRdb called clones anew from the PCR reads. The V and J calls and clone size come from TCRdb's table, not from the authors' own analysis. This repertoire shows roughly 83,000 clones, about 15% found once; its top ten account for 3.6%. The V call is TRBV11-3, the J call TRBJ2-7; 7 nucleotides align to TRBD2. The source is a female donor with papillary thyroid cancer or a benign thyroid nodule (not recorded which). Some clones in this sample may be carry-over from other donors' samples. The material sequenced was blood. The CDR3: CASSLTQGEGEQYF. For the CDR3, the DNA is TGTGCCAGCAGCCTCACCCAAGGGGAGGGCGAGCAGTACTTC.